This TCR beta chain originates from a study of shared clonotypes between healthy human individuals. The germline V gene has CDR1 SNHLY and CDR2 FYNNEI. Trimming shortened V by 3 bases and J by 3 bases, and 15 bases separated the two germline ends. The CDR3 runs 15 residues. Here immunoSEQ multiplex PCR was the method, and the copy in TCRdb shows in-frame clones only, minus some. The table records 2,500,000 or so clones, around 90% of them present only once. The V call is TRBV2, the J call TRBJ2-7; D tentatively reads TRBD1 or TRBD2 (5 bases each). The sample taken for sequencing was naive CD4+ T cells sorted from blood. Subset reported: CD45RA+ positively selected. The receptor was isolated from a man aged 18 to 29 in good health. This CDR3 reads CASSEYQGEVYEQYF. The CDR3 region has the DNA TGTGCCAGCAGTGAGTATCAGGGAGAAGTCTACGAGCAGTACTTC.